Following are 20 T cell receptor beta chains from one sample sequenced in a study of Tregs in tolerant kidney transplant recipients. TCRdb's copy holds only in-frame clones and misses some; the assay was immunoSEQ multiplex PCR. The sample contains about 81,000 clones, roughly 90% of which appear only once. Related graft donors supplied nonmyeloablative bone marrow transplants, and mixed chimerism was transient. Sequences were derived from CD4+ T cells from blood (PBMCs), sampled 24 months after the transplant. The origin of the receptors is a human patient who received a combined kidney and bone marrow transplant. T cells may partly derive from the graft donor.

This chain links TRBV2 with TRBJ2-1, with D hard to call. V shed 6 bases and J shed 2 bases, with 8 bases lying between them. Germline CDR1 is SNHLY and CDR2 is FYNNEI. This CDR3 comprises 13 residues. The CDR3 coding sequence is TGTGCCAGCAGACCCGCGCCCTACAATGAGCAGTTCTTC. It is translated as CASRPAPYNEQFF.

The rearrangement joins TRBV7-2 to TRBJ2-7; D might be TRBD2 (6 bases). V was pared by 5 bases and J by 5 bases, with 19 bases between. The CDR3 contains 15 residues. Looked up from germline, CDR1 is SGHTA and CDR2 is FQGNSA. For the CDR3, the DNA is TGTGCCAGCAGCCAATTACGGGGGACCCTCGACGAGCAGTACTTC. It encodes CASSQLRGTLDEQYF.

Comments on this clone: Compared with germline, one end of the junction differs, possibly owing to a read error. This sequence joins TRBV2 and TRBJ2-7; 9 nucleotides match TRBD1. Germline CDR1 and CDR2: SNHLY and FYNNEI. This CDR3 region has 14 residues. In DNA form, the CDR3 reads TGTGCCAGCAGTGACTTGGACAGGGGCTACAAGCAGTACTTC. Its translation: CASSDLDRGYKQYF.

The chain employs TRBV6-6 and TRBJ2-7; 8 positions match TRBD1. CDR1 and CDR2 (germline): MNHNY, SVGAGI (reference sequence). CDR3 length: 15 residues. V lost 2 bases, J lost 3 bases, and 6 bases stayed unmatched. CDR3 in DNA: TGTGCCAGCAGTTACGGCAGGGGGCAGAGCTACGAGCAGTACTTC. This gives the protein CASSYGRGQSYEQYF.

The V call is TRBV25-1, the J call TRBJ1-2, with D maybe TRBD1 (6 bases). The CDR3 totals 14 residues. CDR1 MGHDK and CDR2 SYGVNS come from the germline V gene. V was clipped by 6 bases and J by 1 base, with 12 bases between them. The CDR3 bases are TGTGCCAGCAGAGAAACAGGGATTAACTATGGCTACACCTTC. Protein: CASRETGINYGYTF.

The gene calls are TRBV11-1 and TRBJ1-1; D not certain. V lost 2 bases and J 10 bases, leaving 14 bases between the germline ends. Per germline, CDR1 SGHAT and CDR2 FQDESV (reference sequence). This CDR3 has 13 residues. CDR3 nucleotide sequence: TGTGCCAGCAGCTTAAATCCGGGTGCCGGAGCTTTCTTT. This encodes CASSLNPGAGAFF.

The rearrangement uses TRBV27 and TRBJ2-2; 12 bases map to TRBD2. With V trimmed by 1 base and J by 6 bases, 3 bases remained unmatched. The CDR3 totals 16 residues. Looked up from germline, CDR1 is MNHEY and CDR2 is SMNVEV (reference sequence). The CDR3 nucleotides are TGTGCCAGCAGTTTATGGCTAGCGGGGGGGCCCGGGGAGCTGTTTTTT. Its protein product is CASSLWLAGGPGELFF.

J is TRBJ2-3 and V is TRBV5-1; TRBD2 agrees at 9 bases. Trimming removed 0 bases from V and 4 bases from J; junction bases left unmatched: 12. This CDR3 contains 18 residues. Germline lookup yields CDR1 SGHRS and CDR2 YFSETQ. This chain's CDR3 is CASSLERSAGGRADTQYF. The CDR3 region has the DNA TGCGCCAGCAGCTTGGAGAGGTCGGCGGGGGGGCGGGCAGATACGCAGTATTTT. Full variable domain (outside the CDR3, taken from reference TRBV5-1 and TRBJ2-3): KAGVTQTPRYLIKTRGQQVTLSCSPISGHRSVSWYQQTPGQGLQFLFEYFSETQRNKGNFPGRFSGRQFSNSRSEMNVSTLELGDSALYLCASSLERSAGGRADTQYFGPGTRLTVL.

Written as DNA, the CDR3 is TGTGCCAGCAGTAACCGCAAACTAGCGGGGGGGCCGGCGGGCTACAATGAGCAGTTCTTC. Its protein product is CASSNRKLAGGPAGYNEQFF. The chain has TRBV27 and TRBJ2-1; 13 nucleotides line up with TRBD2. This CDR3 has 20 residues. Germline CDR1 and CDR2: MNHEY and SMNVEV (reference sequence). V gave up 5 bases and J gave up 3 bases; unmatched junction bases: 16.

This clone was detected only a few times. The chain recombines TRBV9 with TRBJ1-4; D is unclear. The germline V gene encodes CDR1 SGDLS and CDR2 YYNGEE. The germline V and J ends were trimmed by 0 bases and 5 bases, with 11 bases remaining between them. The CDR3 runs 15 residues. CDR3 amino acids: CASSVGGNENEKLFF. The CDR3, as DNA: TGTGCCAGCAGCGTAGGAGGAAATGAGAATGAAAAACTGTTTTTT.

CDR3 in amino acids: CASSRWTSGMANEQFF. CDR3 coding DNA: TGTGCCAGCAGCAGATGGACTAGCGGGATGGCCAATGAGCAGTTCTTC. The chain uses TRBV7-8 and TRBJ2-1, with TRBD2 matching 12 bases. The CDR3 runs to 16 residues. The V gene end was trimmed by 5 bases and the J gene end by 6 bases; junction bases not matched to a gene: 8. Looked up from germline, CDR1 is SGHVS and CDR2 is FQNEAQ.

The chain couples TRBV6-5 to TRBJ2-3; D might be TRBD2 (6 bases). Germline V gives CDR1 MNHEY, CDR2 SVGAGI. Trimming took off 8 bases at V and 2 bases at J, with 11 bases between the two ends. The CDR3 has 13 residues. The CDR3 loop is CASWRAITDTQYF. For the CDR3, the DNA is TGTGCCAGCTGGAGGGCGATCACAGATACGCAGTATTTT.

This clone has a single count. This chain joins TRBV7-6 and TRBJ2-5; TRBD2 matches at 10 bases. Germline V gene data show CDR1 as SGHVS and CDR2 as FNYEAQ. CDR3 length: 15 residues. V shed 4 bases, J shed 4 bases, and the junction held 6 bases outside the gene matches. Here the CDR3 reads CASSWLASGRETQYF. CDR3 sequence (DNA): TGTGCCAGCAGCTGGCTGGCTAGCGGGAGAGAGACCCAGTACTTC.

The rearrangement links TRBV6-5 to TRBJ2-7, with a tentative D call TRBD1 (5 bases). This CDR3 is built from 13 residues. The V gene's germline CDR1 is MNHEY and CDR2 SVGAGI. V was shortened by 5 bases and J by 0 bases, with 8 bases between the two germline ends. The chain's CDR3 is CASSRTNSYEQYF. Written as DNA, the CDR3 is TGTGCCAGCAGTCGGACAAACTCCTACGAGCAGTACTTC.

The chain combines TRBV6-4 with TRBJ2-2, with D uncertain. Germline V lookup: CDR1 MRHNA, CDR2 SNTAGT. Trimming stripped 4 bases from V and 1 base from J, with 7 bases between. CDR3 length equals 14 residues. The CDR3 coding sequence is TGTGCCAGCAGTGTTTTCCAGAACACCGGGGAGCTGTTTTTT. This codes for CASSVFQNTGELFF.

The chain links TRBV28 to TRBJ2-3; TRBD1 might be the D (6 bases). With 7 bases removed from V and 2 bases from J, the gap between germline ends came to 13 bases. This CDR3 is built from 14 residues. Germline V lookup: CDR1 MDHEN, CDR2 SYDVKM. The CDR3 nucleotides are TGTGCCAGCACCAGACAGGCTTACACAGATACGCAGTATTTT. Translation gives CASTRQAYTDTQYF. Combining the CDR3 with reference TRBV28 and TRBJ2-3 gives the whole variable domain DVKVTQSSRYLVKRTGEKVFLECVQDMDHENMFWYRQDPGLGLRLIYFSYDVKMKEKGDIPEGYSVSREKKERFSLILESASTNQTSMYLCASTRQAYTDTQYFGPGTRLTVL.

The J gene is TRBJ1-5, the V gene TRBV15; TRBD1 aligns across 7 bases. The ends lost 0 bases at V and 5 bases at J; junction bases unmatched: 4. Germline loops: CDR1 LNHNV, CDR2 YYDKDF (reference sequence). This CDR3 is built from 15 residues. The CDR3 loop is CATSREDRADQPQHF. In DNA, the CDR3 is TGTGCCACCAGCAGAGAAGACAGGGCAGATCAGCCCCAGCATTTT.

The V gene is TRBV18, the J gene TRBJ2-2; 10 bases are shared with TRBD2. J was trimmed by 1 base and V by 3 bases; bases with no gene match: 5. This CDR3 region has 17 residues. The germline V gene has CDR1 KGHSH and CDR2 LQKENI. CDR3 sequence (DNA): TGTGCCAGCTCACCGTTTAGGACTAGCGGGAACACCGGGGAGCTGTTTTTT. Amino acids: CASSPFRTSGNTGELFF.

In this sample, this clone turned up a few times. CDR3 nucleotide sequence: TGTGCCAGCAGCCCGAGGCCGCACACAGATACGCAGTATTTT. It translates to CASSPRPHTDTQYF. This chain uses TRBV7-3 with TRBJ2-3; D remains ambiguous. The V gene lost 5 bases and the J gene lost 2 bases, with 11 bases spanning the gap. This CDR3 contains 14 residues. Germline CDR1 reads SGHTA; CDR2 reads FQGTGA.

The chain recombines TRBV5-1 with TRBJ2-1; 7 nucleotides align to TRBD1. J lost 0 bases, V lost 4 bases, and 16 bases had no gene match. The CDR3 covers 19 residues. Germline V gives CDR1 SGHRS, CDR2 YFSETQ. The CDR3 sequence is CASSNRDSSLRSSYNEQFF. The CDR3 coding sequence is TGCGCCAGCAGCAACCGGGACAGCTCATTACGAAGCTCCTACAATGAGCAGTTCTTC.